Described below is a single T cell receptor beta chain sequence and its context. No cognate antigen has been identified for it. One base away there is no much larger clone; base qualities are not given. This record belongs to a study of blood T cell repertoires in COVID-19 (dated by TCRdb to about 2020). General notes on the study: Samples covering the acute and convalescent phases of COVID-19 were provided by collaborators in the United States, Italy and Spain. Subjects who had been exposed to COVID-19, were actively infected with it, or had recovered from it provided the deeply sampled blood TCRbeta repertoires that made up the dataset. HLA class I and class II types, where available, came from metadata supplied by the sample provider rather than from assay-based typing. The prospective study material was composed of cDNA or gDNA derived from T cells, B-cell-depleted T cells, or PBMCs. A de-identified subject ID, COVID-19 status, age in years and sex were almost always included in the sample metadata. Samples came from the ongoing ImmuneRACE study (first 160 participants) plus 1,254 subjects from 6 global collaborators. The repertoires were made available in a free public database intended to serve as a resource for research on the immune response to SARS-CoV-2.

TCRbeta CDR3 regions were amplified from genomic DNA using the immunoSEQ Assay, a bias-controlled multiplex PCR. For the original study's pipeline: Within the assay, amplification of reference gene primers was used to estimate how many nucleated cells each sample contained. Sequence reads were collapsed and filtered to measure the absolute abundance of every unique TCRbeta CDR3 rearrangement. For each sample, productive Simpson clonality was calculated as the square root of Simpson's diversity index over productive rearrangements. The table comes from immuneACCESS by way of TCRdb, which keeps in-frame sequences with V and J called. Part of the clones is missing from these tables; in studies checked, under half for an unresolved V gene and the rest for unknown reasons. Clone size and V and J calls were adopted from that table, with D and trimming inferred from the DNA. This sample gives over 150,000 clones in total; 80% to 90% of them show up just once. The ten largest clones add up to approximately 2% of the sample.

The collaborating institutions used their own protocols to collect whole blood in K2EDTA tubes. For TCRbeta analysis, collaborator samples were shipped as frozen whole blood, as isolated PBMCs, or as DNA extracted from either sample type. Here is what the overall study found, with its caveats: Clinical and demographic metadata were provided uncurated, with the amount varying by source and participant.

This sequence originates from a woman older than 75 with acute or convalescent COVID-19. Sequenced: peripheral blood.

The nucleotide sequence reads TGTGCCAGCAGTGGTCGACAGGGGAACACTGAAGCTTTCTTT. The resulting protein is CASSGRQGNTEAFF. Here the chain combines TRBV2 and TRBJ1-1; TRBD1 matches 7 bases in the middle. CDR1 and CDR2 were assigned from the germline V gene as SNHLY and FYNNEI. The CDR3 covers 14 residues, taking in both the cysteine and the phenylalanine. Of all the DNA, just the CDR3 is kept, 42 bases in frame from base 1. For this chain, trimming is 4 bases at the V end and 1 base at the J end, and the number of junction bases without a gene match is 3.